The clone carrying this T cell receptor beta chain was found once. Antigen: not known. The sort gate was single viable CD3+CD4+CD8-CD45RO+ cells for memory CD4+ T cells. The sample is drawn from a study of memory CD4+ T cells and cytomegalovirus serostatus. Study-wide results and limits: Suggested: most of the CMV-linked TCR signature lies in CD4+ memory cells.

Germline V gene data show CDR1 as LNHDA and CDR2 as SQIVND (reference sequence). The CDR3 sequence is 15 residues long. Between the trimmed V and J ends, which lost 6 bases and 0 bases, there was a span of 15 bases. Repertoires were generated with immunoSEQ multiplex PCR, while TCRdb's copy carries only in-frame clones and drops some. The sample shows about 60,000 clones, less than 85% of them seen only once. The chain joins TRBV19 to TRBJ2-7; D perhaps matches TRBD2 (6 bases). The sample consisted of memory CD4+ T cells from blood. The receptor was derived from an adult in good health and CMV-seronegative. Some clones in this sample may be carry-over from other donors' samples. The CDR3 protein is CASSSTSGPSYEQYF. The CDR3 DNA reads as TGTGCCAGTAGCTCAACCAGCGGGCCCTCCTACGAGCAGTACTTC.